The 8 T cell receptor beta chains presented below share a single source sample, sequenced in a study of low-dose radiotherapy and immunotherapy resistance in tumors. Time point of the sample: after trial treatment. Treatment noted: LDRT plus nivolumab, ipilimumab, low-dose cyclophosphamide and aspirin (RACIN trial). Both TCRalpha and TCRbeta chains were reverse transcribed with V-gene-specific primers. TCR amplification ran roughly 20 PCR cycles using constant-region and V-primer adapter primers. Each CDR3 protein is one row after TCRdb ran MiXCR on the reads. Of 85,000 to 95,000 distinct CDR3 sequences listed, 20% to 25% are singletons. Sequenced material: PBMCs, taken after low-dose radiotherapy plus immunotherapy. The receptors here all came from a female donor with ovarian cancer.

This clonotype was observed at least ten times. The rearrangement links TRBV5-6 to TRBJ1-1, with 7 bases that match TRBD1. The CDR3 runs to 16 residues. CDR1 and CDR2 from the germline V gene are SGHDT and YYEEEE. Trimming removed 0 bases from V and 4 bases from J; junction bases left unmatched: 9. CDR3 amino acids: CASSLGTGLFSTEAFF. The CDR3 region has the DNA TGTGCCAGCAGCTTGGGGACAGGCCTTTTTTCCACTGAAGCTTTCTTT.

This clonotype was detected ten times or more. CDR3 sequence reads: CASSKGTGVTDTQYF. DNA for the CDR3: TGTGCCAGTAGTAAGGGGACAGGGGTAACAGATACGCAGTATTTT. The rearrangement uses TRBV19 and TRBJ2-3, with 10 bases lining up with TRBD1. CDR1 LNHDA and CDR2 SQIVND come from the germline V gene (reference sequence). V was clipped by 4 bases and J by 3 bases; unmatched bases: 4. The CDR3 is 15 amino acids. Full variable domain (outside the CDR3, taken from reference TRBV19 and TRBJ2-3): DGGITQSPKYLFRKEGQNVTLSCEQNLNHDAMYWYRQDPGQGLRLIYYSQIVNDFQKGDIAEGYSVSREKKESFPLTVTSAQKNPTAFYLCASSKGTGVTDTQYFGPGTRLTVL.

This clonotype was seen at least ten times. V usage is TRBV5-1 and J usage is TRBJ1-2; 7 bases line up with TRBD1. Germline CDR1 SGHRS, CDR2 YFSETQ. Trimming at V came to 4 bases and at J to 4 bases, leaving 7 bases not matched to a gene. The CDR3 loop spans 14 amino acids. The CDR3: CASSVSTGIYGYTF. For the CDR3, the DNA is TGCGCCAGCAGCGTTTCGACAGGGATCTATGGCTACACCTTC.

The chain employs TRBV28 and TRBJ1-5; D unresolved. Germline assignment: CDR1 MDHEN and CDR2 SYDVKM. The germline V and J ends were trimmed by 10 bases and 4 bases, with 11 bases remaining between them. This CDR3 region has 12 residues. This CDR3 is CATMTGNQPQHF. The DNA for the CDR3 is TGTGCCACCATGACTGGTAATCAGCCCCAGCATTTT. Drawing the rest from reference TRBV28 and TRBJ1-5, the complete variable domain is DVKVTQSSRYLVKRTGEKVFLECVQDMDHENMFWYRQDPGLGLRLIYFSYDVKMKEKGDIPEGYSVSREKKERFSLILESASTNQTSMYLCATMTGNQPQHFGDGTRLSIL.

On this clonotype itself: A read error is possible here, since a much larger clone lies one base away. V usage is TRBV19 and J usage is TRBJ1-1; D unclear. From germline, CDR1 is LNHDA and CDR2 SQIVND (reference sequence). This CDR3 spans 13 amino acids. The CDR3 reads CASSISENTGAFF. In DNA, the CDR3 is TGTGCCAGTAGTATCTCGGAGAACACTGGAGCTTTCTTT.

This clonotype appeared many times. The rearrangement links TRBV11-2 to TRBJ2-3, with D possibly being TRBD2 (5 bases). Deletions cut 3 bases from V and 0 bases from J, with 10 bases between. The CDR3 extends over 15 amino acids. The germline V gene has CDR1 SGHAT and CDR2 FQNNGV. CDR3 loop: CASSFTLGSTDTQYF. CDR3 nucleotides: TGTGCCAGCAGCTTCACACTAGGTAGCACAGATACGCAGTATTTT.

This clonotype was found many times. The CDR3 coding sequence is TGTGCCACCATTTCGGGACAGGGCCTCCATGGCTATGGCTACACCTTC. It translates to CATISGQGLHGYGYTF. The rearrangement uses TRBV27 and TRBJ1-2; 9 bases are a match to TRBD1. CDR3 length equals 16 residues. Germline values: CDR1 MNHEY, CDR2 SMNVEV (reference sequence). V dropped 10 bases and J dropped 4; count of bases not matched to a gene: 16.

The V call is TRBV7-9, the J call TRBJ2-7, with TRBD1 as a possible D gene (6 bases). The CDR3 length is 14 residues. V was shortened by 4 bases and J by 2 bases, with 12 bases between the two germline ends. Germline V gene data show CDR1 as SEHNR and CDR2 as FQNEAQ (reference sequence). The CDR3 sequence is CASSSQGGTYEQYF. The CDR3 DNA is TGTGCCAGCAGCTCCCAAGGGGGAACCTACGAGCAGTACTTC.